The present entry profiles one T cell receptor beta chain with its context. This sample is part of a study of blood T cell repertoires in COVID-19. The method was immunoSEQ multiplex PCR; TCRdb's version includes in-frame clones alone and lacks a portion of them. This table holds roughly 68,000 clones, around nine tenths found once. Germline-derived CDR1 and CDR2 are ENHRY and SYGVKD. Trimming removed 3 bases from V and 3 bases from J, with 12 bases in between. This CDR3 is 15 amino acids long. The origin of this receptor is a middle-aged woman who had recovered from COVID-19. The sample was PBMCs or T cells enriched from blood (not recorded which). V gene TRBV10-3 combines with J gene TRBJ2-1, with D perhaps TRBD1 (5 bases). The CDR3 coding sequence is TGTGCCATCAGTGAAACGCAGGGCCGCTACAATGAGCAGTTCTTC. Its protein product is CAISETQGRYNEQFF.